A single sample is the source of the 3 T cell receptor beta chains below, sequenced in a study of Graves' ophthalmopathy and Graves' hyperthyroidism. RNA transcripts provided the template for amplifying TCR beta CDR3 regions. A first-round RT-PCR used HTBI primers, followed by a second-round multiplex PCR. TCRdb itself ran the multiplex PCR reads through MiXCR, one entry per CDR3 protein. The sample records about 660,000 distinct CDR3 sequences, over 40% being singletons. Sequencing used peripheral blood. The source of these receptors is an adult man with Graves' ophthalmopathy.

The J gene is TRBJ2-2, the V gene TRBV10-3; D is possibly TRBD1 (6 bases). Trimming removed 10 bases at V and 0 bases at J, with 18 bases between. The CDR3 is made up of 16 amino acids. Germline V gene sequence: CDR1 ENHRY, CDR2 SYGVKD. CDR3 loop: CASRRPGAPNTGELFF. The CDR3 DNA follows: TGTGCCAGCAGAAGACCAGGGGCTCCGAACACCGGGGAGCTGTTTTTT.

This chain uses TRBV19 with TRBJ1-5; the D gene is possibly TRBD1 (5 bases). The CDR3 runs 15 residues. Germline lookup yields CDR1 LNHDA and CDR2 SQIVND (reference sequence). The germline V and J ends were trimmed by 6 bases and 6 bases, with 18 bases remaining between them. The chain's CDR3 is CASREGGTGGQPQHF. CDR3 in DNA: TGTGCCAGTAGGGAGGGTGGCACCGGGGGTCAGCCCCAGCATTTT. The whole variable domain, remainder taken from reference TRBV19 and TRBJ1-5, is DGGITQSPKYLFRKEGQNVTLSCEQNLNHDAMYWYRQDPGQGLRLIYYSQIVNDFQKGDIAEGYSVSREKKESFPLTVTSAQKNPTAFYLCASREGGTGGQPQHFGDGTRLSIL.

This clonotype has a count of ten or more. The J gene is TRBJ2-2, the V gene TRBV29-1, with 8 nucleotides matching TRBD1. CDR1 and CDR2 from the germline V gene are SQVTM and ANQGSEA. CDR3 length: 14 residues. Unmatched junction bases numbered 0, after V lost 0 bases and J lost 3 bases. The CDR3 region is CSVEDRGHTGELFF. The CDR3 DNA follows: TGCAGCGTTGAAGACAGGGGGCACACCGGGGAGCTGTTTTTT.